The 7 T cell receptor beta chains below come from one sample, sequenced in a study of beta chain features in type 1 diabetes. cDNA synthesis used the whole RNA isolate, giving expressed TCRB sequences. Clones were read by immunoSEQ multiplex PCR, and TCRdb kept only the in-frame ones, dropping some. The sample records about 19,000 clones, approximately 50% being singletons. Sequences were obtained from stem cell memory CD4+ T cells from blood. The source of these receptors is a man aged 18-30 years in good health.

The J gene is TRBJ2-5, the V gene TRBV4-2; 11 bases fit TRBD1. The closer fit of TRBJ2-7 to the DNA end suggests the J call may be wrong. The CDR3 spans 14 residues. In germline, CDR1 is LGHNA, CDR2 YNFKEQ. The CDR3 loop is CASSKAGQGVEQYF. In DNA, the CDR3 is TGTGCCAGCAGTAAAGCGGGACAGGGGGTCGAGCAGTACTTC.

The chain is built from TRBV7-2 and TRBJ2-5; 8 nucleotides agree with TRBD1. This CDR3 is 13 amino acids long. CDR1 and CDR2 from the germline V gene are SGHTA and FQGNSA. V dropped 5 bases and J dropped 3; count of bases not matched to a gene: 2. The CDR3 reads CASSQTGEETQYF. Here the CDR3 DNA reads TGTGCCAGCAGCCAGACAGGGGAAGAGACCCAGTACTTC.

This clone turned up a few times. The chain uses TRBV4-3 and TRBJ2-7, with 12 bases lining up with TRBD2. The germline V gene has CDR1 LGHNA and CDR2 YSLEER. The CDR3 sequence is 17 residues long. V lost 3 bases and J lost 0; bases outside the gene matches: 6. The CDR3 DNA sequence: TGCGCCAGCAGCCAGGCAACTAGCGGGGGGAGCTCCTACGAGCAGTACTTC. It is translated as CASSQATSGGSSYEQYF.

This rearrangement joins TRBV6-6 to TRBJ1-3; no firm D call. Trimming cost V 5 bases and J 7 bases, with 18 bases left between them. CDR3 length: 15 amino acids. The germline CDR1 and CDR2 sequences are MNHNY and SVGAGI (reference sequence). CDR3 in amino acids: CASSTNGVAGNTIYF. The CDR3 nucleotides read TGTGCCAGCAGTACCAACGGGGTTGCGGGGAACACCATATATTTT.

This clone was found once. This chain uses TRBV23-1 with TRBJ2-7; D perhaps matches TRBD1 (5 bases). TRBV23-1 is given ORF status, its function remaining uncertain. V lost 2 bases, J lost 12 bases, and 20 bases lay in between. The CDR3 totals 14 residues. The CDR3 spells CASSQQHTVLGAYF. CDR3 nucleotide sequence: TGCGCCAGCAGTCAACAGCACACCGTCCTAGGGGCGTACTTC.

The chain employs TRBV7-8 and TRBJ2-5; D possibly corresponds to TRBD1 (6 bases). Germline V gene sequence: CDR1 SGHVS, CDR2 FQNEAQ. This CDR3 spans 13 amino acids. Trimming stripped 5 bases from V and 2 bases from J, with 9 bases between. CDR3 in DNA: TGTGCCAGCAGCATGACAGGTCAAGAGACCCAGTACTTC. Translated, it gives CASSMTGQETQYF.

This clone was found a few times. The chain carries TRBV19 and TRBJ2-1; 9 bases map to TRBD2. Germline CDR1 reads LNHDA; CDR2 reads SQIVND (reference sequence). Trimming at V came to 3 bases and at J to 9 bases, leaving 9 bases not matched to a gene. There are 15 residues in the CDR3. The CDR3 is CASSMGLAGTGEQFF. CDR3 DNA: TGTGCCAGTAGTATGGGGCTAGCGGGGACCGGTGAGCAGTTCTTC.